Included here is one T cell receptor beta chain sequence, with context. Germline CDR1 is SQVTM and CDR2 is ANQGSEA. There are 17 residues in the CDR3. Trimming shortened V by 3 bases and J by 4 bases, and 22 bases separated the two germline ends. This record comes from a study of blood T cell repertoires in COVID-19. Only in-frame clones appear in the TCRdb table, and some are missing; sequencing was by immunoSEQ multiplex PCR. The sample lists a few hundred thousand clones; around nine tenths were seen once. This sequence was found in a woman aged 35 to 49 who had recovered from COVID-19. This chain uses TRBV29-1 with TRBJ2-1; D perhaps matches TRBD2 (6 bases). The sequencing sample was made of peripheral blood. The CDR3 DNA follows: TGCAGCGTTGAGGGCCTGAGCGCGGGAAACGCGTACAATGAGCAGTTCTTC. Amino acids: CSVEGLSAGNAYNEQFF.